This TCR beta chain appears in the sequencing data of a study of cytomegalovirus exposure and HLA in healthy donors. Study-level background: The 95 million to 120 million unique TCR beta sequences, from some 170 million T cells, were found by an earlier analysis. Unique TCRs from HLA-typed donors, roughly 89 million of them, were held in an early data release.

CDR3 length equals 15 residues. Germline V gene sequence: CDR1 MNHEY, CDR2 SVGAGI. V was pared by 6 bases and J by 6 bases, with 11 bases of the junction left unmatched. With 60 Vbeta and 13 Jbeta primers, the PCR was carried out. Generated by immunoSEQ multiplex PCR, the TCRdb table keeps only in-frame clones and is missing some. The data show under 200,000 clones, with roughly 77% seen just once and less than 5.5% held by the top ten. This sequence joins TRBV6-5 and TRBJ2-1, with TRBD2 identical over 7 bases. Specimen: PBMCs. This receptor was obtained from a male donor in good health and CMV-seronegative. The CDR3 protein is CASSGLGLFINEQFF. The CDR3 region has the DNA TGTGCCAGCAGCGGACTAGGGTTGTTCATCAATGAGCAGTTCTTC.